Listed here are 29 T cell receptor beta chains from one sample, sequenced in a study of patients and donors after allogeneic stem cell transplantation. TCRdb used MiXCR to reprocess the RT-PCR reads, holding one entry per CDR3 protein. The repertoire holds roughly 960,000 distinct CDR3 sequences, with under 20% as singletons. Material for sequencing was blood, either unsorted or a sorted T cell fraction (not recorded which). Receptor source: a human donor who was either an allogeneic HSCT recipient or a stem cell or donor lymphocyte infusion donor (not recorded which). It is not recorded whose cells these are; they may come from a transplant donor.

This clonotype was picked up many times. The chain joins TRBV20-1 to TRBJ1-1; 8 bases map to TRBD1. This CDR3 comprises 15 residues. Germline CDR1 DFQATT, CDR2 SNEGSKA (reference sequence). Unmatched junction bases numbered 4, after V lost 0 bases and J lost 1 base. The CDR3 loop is CSAREGQAQNTEAFF. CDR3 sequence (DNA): TGCAGTGCTAGAGAGGGACAGGCCCAGAACACTGAAGCTTTCTTT.

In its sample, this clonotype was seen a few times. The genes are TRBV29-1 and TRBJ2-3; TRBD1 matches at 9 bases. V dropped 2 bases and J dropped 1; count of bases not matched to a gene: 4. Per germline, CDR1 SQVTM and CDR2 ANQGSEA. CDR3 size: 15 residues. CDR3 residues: CSVEFDRGGTDTQYF. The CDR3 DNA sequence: TGCAGCGTTGAATTCGACAGGGGGGGCACAGATACGCAGTATTTT.

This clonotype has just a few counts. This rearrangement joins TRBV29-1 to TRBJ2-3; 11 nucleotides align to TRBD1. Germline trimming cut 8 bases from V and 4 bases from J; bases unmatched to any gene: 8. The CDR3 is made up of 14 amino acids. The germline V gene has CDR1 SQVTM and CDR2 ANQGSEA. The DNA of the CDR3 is TGCAGCATAAGAGGACAGGGGGCGGCAGATACGCAGTATTTT. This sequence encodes CSIRGQGAADTQYF.

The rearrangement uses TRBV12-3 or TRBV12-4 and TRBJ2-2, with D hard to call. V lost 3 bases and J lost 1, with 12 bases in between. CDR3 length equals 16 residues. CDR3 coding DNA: TGTGCCAGCAGTTTTCGTGTTCACAGGAACACCGGGGAGCTGTTTTTT. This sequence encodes CASSFRVHRNTGELFF.

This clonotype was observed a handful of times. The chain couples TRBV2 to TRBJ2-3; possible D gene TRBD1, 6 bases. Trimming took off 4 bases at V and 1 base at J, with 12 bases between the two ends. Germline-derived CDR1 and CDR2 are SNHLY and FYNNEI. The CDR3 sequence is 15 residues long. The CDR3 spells CASSAHPGGTDTQYF. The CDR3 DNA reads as TGTGCCAGCAGTGCCCACCCAGGGGGCACAGATACGCAGTATTTT.

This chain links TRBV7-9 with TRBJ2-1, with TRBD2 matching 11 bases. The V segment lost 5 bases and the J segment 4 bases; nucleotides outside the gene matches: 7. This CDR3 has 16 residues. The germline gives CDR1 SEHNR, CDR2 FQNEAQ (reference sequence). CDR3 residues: CASSIPLAGGYNEQFF. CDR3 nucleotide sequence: TGTGCCAGCAGCATTCCTCTAGCGGGGGGATACAATGAGCAGTTCTTC.

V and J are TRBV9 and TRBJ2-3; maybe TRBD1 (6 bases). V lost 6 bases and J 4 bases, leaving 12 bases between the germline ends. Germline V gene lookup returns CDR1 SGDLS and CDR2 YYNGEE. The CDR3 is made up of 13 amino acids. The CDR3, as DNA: TGTGCCAGCAACAGGGACGTCCCAGATACGCAGTATTTT. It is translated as CASNRDVPDTQYF.

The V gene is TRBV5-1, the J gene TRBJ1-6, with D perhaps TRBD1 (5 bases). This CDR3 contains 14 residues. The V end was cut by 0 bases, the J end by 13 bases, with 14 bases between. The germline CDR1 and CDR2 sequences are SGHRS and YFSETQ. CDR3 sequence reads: CASSLGGDLAPLHF. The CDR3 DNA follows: TGCGCCAGCAGCTTGGGTGGGGACCTCGCCCCCCTCCACTTT.

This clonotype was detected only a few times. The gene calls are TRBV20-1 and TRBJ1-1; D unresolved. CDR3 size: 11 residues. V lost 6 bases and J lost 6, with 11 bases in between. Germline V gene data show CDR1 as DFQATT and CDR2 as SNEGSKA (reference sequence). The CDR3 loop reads CSALNDAEAFF. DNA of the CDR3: TGCAGTGCCCTCAACGACGCTGAAGCTTTCTTT.

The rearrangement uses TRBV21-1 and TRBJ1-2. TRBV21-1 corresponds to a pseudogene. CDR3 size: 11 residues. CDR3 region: CASNPALGYTF. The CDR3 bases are TGTGCCAGCAATCCGGCTCTTGGCTACACCTTC.

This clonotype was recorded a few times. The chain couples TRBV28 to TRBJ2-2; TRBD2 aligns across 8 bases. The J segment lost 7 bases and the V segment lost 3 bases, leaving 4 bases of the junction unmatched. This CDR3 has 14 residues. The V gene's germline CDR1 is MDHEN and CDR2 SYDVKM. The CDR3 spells CASSFGAGGGELFF. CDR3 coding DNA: TGTGCCAGCAGTTTCGGCGCGGGGGGCGGGGAGCTGTTTTTT.

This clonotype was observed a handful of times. The CDR3 is CASSFYSSNTEAFF. The CDR3 nucleotides are TGTGCCAGCAGCTTCTATAGCTCGAACACTGAAGCTTTCTTT. The chain has TRBV7-2 and TRBJ1-1, with D unresolved. The CDR3 extends over 14 amino acids. V lost 3 bases and J lost 1, with 9 bases in between. Germline-derived CDR1 and CDR2 are SGHTA and FQGNSA.

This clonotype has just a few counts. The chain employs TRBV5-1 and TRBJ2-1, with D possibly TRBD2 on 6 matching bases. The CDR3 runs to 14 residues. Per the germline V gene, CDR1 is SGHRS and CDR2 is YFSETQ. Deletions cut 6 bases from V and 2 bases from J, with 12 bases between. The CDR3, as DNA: TGCGCCAGCACCCATAGCGGTCCCTACAATGAGCAGTTCTTC. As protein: CASTHSGPYNEQFF.

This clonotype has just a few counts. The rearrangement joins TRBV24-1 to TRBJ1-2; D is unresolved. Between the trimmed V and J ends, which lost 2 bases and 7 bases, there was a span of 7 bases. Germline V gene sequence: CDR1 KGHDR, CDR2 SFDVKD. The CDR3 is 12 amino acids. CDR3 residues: CATSDSNLGYTF. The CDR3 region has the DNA TGTGCCACCAGTGATTCGAACCTTGGCTACACCTTC.

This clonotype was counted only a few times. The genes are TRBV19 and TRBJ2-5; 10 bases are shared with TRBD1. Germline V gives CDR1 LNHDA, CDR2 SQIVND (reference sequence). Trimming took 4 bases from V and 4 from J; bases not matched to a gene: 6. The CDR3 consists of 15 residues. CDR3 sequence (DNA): TGTGCCAGTAGTAATATGGGACAGGGGCGAGAGACCCAGTACTTC. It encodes CASSNMGQGRETQYF.

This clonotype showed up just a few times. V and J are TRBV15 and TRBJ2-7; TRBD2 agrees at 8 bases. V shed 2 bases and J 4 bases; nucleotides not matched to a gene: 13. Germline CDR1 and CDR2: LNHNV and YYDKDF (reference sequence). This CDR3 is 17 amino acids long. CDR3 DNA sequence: TGTGCCACCAGCAGACGTTCCGGGACTAGAAATACTTACGAGCAGTACTTC. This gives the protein CATSRRSGTRNTYEQYF.

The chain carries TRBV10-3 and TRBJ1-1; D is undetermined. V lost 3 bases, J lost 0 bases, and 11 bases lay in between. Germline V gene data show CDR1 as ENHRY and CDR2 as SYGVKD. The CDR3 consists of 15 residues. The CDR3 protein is CAISDKTPMNTEAFF. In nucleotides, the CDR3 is TGTGCCATCAGTGATAAGACACCCATGAACACTGAAGCTTTCTTT.

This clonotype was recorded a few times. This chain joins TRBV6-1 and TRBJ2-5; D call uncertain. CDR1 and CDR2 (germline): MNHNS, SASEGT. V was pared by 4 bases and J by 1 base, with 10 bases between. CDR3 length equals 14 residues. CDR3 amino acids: CASSGTDSQETQYF. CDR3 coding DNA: TGTGCCAGCAGTGGAACAGATTCCCAAGAGACCCAGTACTTC.

The CDR3 loop is CASSPGSAETQYF. The CDR3 coding sequence is TGTGCCAGCAGCCCGGGGTCGGCGGAGACCCAGTACTTC. The gene calls are TRBV7-3 and TRBJ2-5, with D tentatively TRBD2 (5 bases). The CDR3 sequence is 13 residues long. In germline, CDR1 is SGHTA, CDR2 FQGTGA. Trimming removed 5 bases at V and 5 bases at J, with 12 bases between.

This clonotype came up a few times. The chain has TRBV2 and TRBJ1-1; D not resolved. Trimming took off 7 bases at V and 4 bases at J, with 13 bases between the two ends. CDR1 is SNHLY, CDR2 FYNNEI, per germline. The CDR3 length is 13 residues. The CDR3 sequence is CASIHRTGTEAFF. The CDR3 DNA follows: TGTGCCAGCATTCACCGCACGGGCACTGAAGCTTTCTTT.

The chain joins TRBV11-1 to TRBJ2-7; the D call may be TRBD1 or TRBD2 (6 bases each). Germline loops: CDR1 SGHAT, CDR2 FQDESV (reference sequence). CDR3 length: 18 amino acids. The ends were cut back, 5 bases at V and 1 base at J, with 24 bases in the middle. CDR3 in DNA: TGTGCCAGCAGCCGGGGGCGCGGGTCTGCCCAAAGATCCTACGAGCAGTACTTC. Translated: CASSRGRGSAQRSYEQYF.

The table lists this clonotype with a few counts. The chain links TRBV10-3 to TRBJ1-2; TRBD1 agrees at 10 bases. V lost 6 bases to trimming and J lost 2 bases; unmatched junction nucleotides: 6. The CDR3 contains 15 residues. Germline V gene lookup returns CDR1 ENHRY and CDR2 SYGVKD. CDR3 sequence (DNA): TGTGCCATCAGGGGACCGGGACAGGGGAACTATGGCTACACCTTC. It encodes CAIRGPGQGNYGYTF.

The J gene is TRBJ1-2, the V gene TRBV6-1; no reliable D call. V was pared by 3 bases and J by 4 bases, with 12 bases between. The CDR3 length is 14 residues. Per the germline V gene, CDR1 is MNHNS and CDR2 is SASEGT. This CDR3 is CASSEGGVGYGYTF. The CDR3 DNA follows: TGTGCCAGCAGTGAGGGTGGAGTAGGCTATGGCTACACCTTC.

This CDR3 reads CASSFRSGARGMMTQYF. For the CDR3, the DNA is TGTGCCAGCAGTTTCCGTAGCGGGGCGAGGGGGATGATGACCCAGTACTTC. This rearrangement joins TRBV12-3 or TRBV12-4 to TRBJ2-5; 8 bases fit TRBD2. The CDR3 contains 17 residues. Unmatched junction bases numbered 16, after V lost 3 bases and J lost 7 bases.

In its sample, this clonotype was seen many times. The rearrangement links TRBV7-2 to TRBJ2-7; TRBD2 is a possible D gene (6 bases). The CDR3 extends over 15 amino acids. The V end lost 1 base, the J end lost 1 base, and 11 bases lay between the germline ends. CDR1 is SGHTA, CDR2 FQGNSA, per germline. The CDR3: CASSLVGTASYEQYF. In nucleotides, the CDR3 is TGTGCCAGCAGCTTAGTTGGGACTGCATCCTACGAGCAGTACTTC.

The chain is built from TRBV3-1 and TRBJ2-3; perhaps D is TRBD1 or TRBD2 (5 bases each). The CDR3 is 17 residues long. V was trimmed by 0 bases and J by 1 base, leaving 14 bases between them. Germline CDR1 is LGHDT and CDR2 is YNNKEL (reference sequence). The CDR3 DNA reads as TGTGCCAGCAGCCAAGATTTTGGGACCGTGGGCACAGATACGCAGTATTTT. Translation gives CASSQDFGTVGTDTQYF.

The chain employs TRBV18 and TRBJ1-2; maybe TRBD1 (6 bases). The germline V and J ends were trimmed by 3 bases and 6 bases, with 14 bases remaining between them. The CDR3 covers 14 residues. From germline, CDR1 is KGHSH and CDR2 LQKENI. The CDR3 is CASSPKGGANGYTF. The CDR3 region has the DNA TGTGCCAGCTCACCGAAGGGGGGAGCCAATGGCTACACCTTC.

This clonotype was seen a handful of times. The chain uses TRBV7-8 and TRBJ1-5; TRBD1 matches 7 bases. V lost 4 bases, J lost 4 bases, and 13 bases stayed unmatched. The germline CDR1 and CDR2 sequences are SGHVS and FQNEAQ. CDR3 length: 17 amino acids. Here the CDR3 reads CASSSAQGGRLNQPQHF. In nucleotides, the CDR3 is TGTGCCAGCAGCTCAGCTCAAGGGGGCAGGCTGAATCAGCCCCAGCATTTT.

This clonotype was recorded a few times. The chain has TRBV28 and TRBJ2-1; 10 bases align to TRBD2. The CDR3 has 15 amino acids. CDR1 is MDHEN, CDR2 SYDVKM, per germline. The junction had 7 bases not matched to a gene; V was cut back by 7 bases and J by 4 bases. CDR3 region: CASKVGTSAYNEQFF. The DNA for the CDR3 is TGTGCCAGCAAAGTAGGGACTAGCGCATACAATGAGCAGTTCTTC.